Given below is one TCR beta chain in context. Its antigen remains unidentified. Base qualities were left out, and no much larger clone turns up one base away. Only healthy Caucasian donors were included. These data come from a study of identical twins (dated by TCRdb to the mid-2010s). As for the study more broadly: The study deep-sequenced TCR alpha and beta repertoires from monozygotic twins, unrelated adults of various ages and cord blood to test whether fetal clonotypes persist. To rule out contamination, replicate twin experiments were performed at different times with different library preparation protocols.

Including cysteine and phenylalanine, the CDR3 has 16 amino acids. The DNA shown is the 48-base CDR3, in frame from base 1. Clipping removes 0 bases from V and 2 bases from J, with 4 as the unmatched junction base count. Based on the germline V gene, the CDR1 and CDR2 sequences are LGHNA and YNFKEQ. The method was 5' RACE. For sequencing, an Illumina HiSeq 2000 was employed. Template switching introduced a universal primer binding site; the final cDNA contained a unique molecular identifier, enabling accurate counting of TCR cDNA molecules. Specific primers in the conserved constant-segment region were used to synthesize first-strand cDNA for the TCR alpha and beta chains. To control for contamination, each cDNA library was double barcoded with a SMART-Mk sample barcode plus Illumina barcodes. TruSeq adapter sequences and Illumina sample barcodes were added in two successive PCR steps. The Illumina HiSeq platform was used with custom primers to sequence TCR alpha and beta cDNA libraries. The study's own analysis went as follows. Raw reads were processed with MiGEC to extract unique molecular identifiers, and MiXCR was used to determine CDR3 positions. For each individual, recombination models were inferred using an EM algorithm with the repgenHMM and IGoR tools. The tcR package in R was used for shared clonotype analysis, with sharing normalized by the product of cloneset sizes. To study raw recombination free of thymic and clonal selection effects, out-of-frame nonproductive sequences were analyzed. TCRdb handled the public reads itself, with Q25 trimming in fastp and clone calling in MiXCR, and kept productive beta chains. Every entry covers one CDR3 protein and lists the most common genes and DNA from its rows. The V and J calls reflect TCRdb's pipeline rather than the authors' work. This sample holds roughly 1,500,000 distinct CDR3 sequences; about 32% were observed only once. Around 0.3% of the sample is held by the ten biggest clonotypes.

The research as a whole found: In monozygotic twins, recombination models systematically underestimated out-of-frame TCR alpha sharing, but the models matched the sharing seen between unrelated individuals. In beta out-of-frame sequences, excess twin sharing was weaker, because having fewer shared sequences lowered the signal-to-noise ratio. Abundant cord blood beta clonotypes had fewer insertions, young adult naive repertoires showed a similar but weaker trend, and memory repertoires showed no such trend. Zero-insertion analyses could be partly confounded by invariant T cells such as MAIT and iNKT, although diverse VJ usage argued against such confounding for most clonotypes. Compared with coincidental sharing between unrelated individuals, an excess of low generation-probability sequences was observed among out-of-frame TCR alpha sequences shared between twins. Conclusions relied on cross-sectional statistical analysis, since the same donors could not be followed over many years.

The V and J segments used are TRBV4-2 and TRBJ2-3; the central 8 bases match TRBD2. The clonotype originates from a newborn girl in good health. The specimen was cord blood. The DNA sequence is as follows: TGTGCCAGCAGCCAAGACGGACTAGCCAACACAGATACGCAGTATTTT. Translation gives CASSQDGLANTDTQYF.